This is a list of T cell receptor beta chains from one sample in a study of T cells in Graves' hyperthyroidism and ophthalmopathy. TCRdb reprocessed the multiplex PCR reads with MiXCR, giving one entry per CDR3 protein. The table includes about 250,000 distinct CDR3 sequences, about 24% detected once. The source material was blood. The source is a middle-aged woman with Graves' ophthalmopathy. Both conserved end residues are part of each CDR3. A D gene is named only where the DNA matches it firmly. Some rows mark clone size as missing; the rest say once, few, many or name a class of expanded clone.

clone_size | j_call | d_call | v_call | cdr3_nt | cdr3_aa
many | TRBJ2-1 | NA | TRBV25-1 | TGTGCCAGCAGTGAAAGGGCGTCCTACAATGAGCAGTTCTTC | CASSERASYNEQFF
NA | TRBJ1-2 | TRBD1 | TRBV28 | TGTGCCAGCAGTTCCCGGACAGGGGGCCTGGGAGGCTACACCTTC | CASSSRTGGLGGYTF
many | TRBJ2-2 | NA | TRBV4-1 | TGCGCCAGCAGCCATCCTTTAGGGGAGCTGTTTTTT | CASSHPLGELFF
many | TRBJ2-7 | NA | TRBV28 | TGTGCCAGCCTCGGGACAATAGTGTACGAGCAGTACTTC | CASLGTIVYEQYF
many | TRBJ2-7 | TRBD2 | TRBV28 | TGTGCCAGCAGTCCTCTAGCGGGAATGGCCTACGAGCAGTACTTC | CASSPLAGMAYEQYF
many | TRBJ1-1 | TRBD1 | TRBV30 | TGTGCCTGGAGTATGACAGGGGGCATAACTGAAGCTTTCTTT | CAWSMTGGITEAFF
many | TRBJ2-7 | TRBD1 | TRBV7-2 | TGTGCCAGCAGCCAGGGACAGGGTGAATGGCGGAGCCGACCGGGGGAGCAGTACTTC | CASSQGQGEWRSRPGEQYF
many | TRBJ1-3 | NA | TRBV24-1 | TGTGCCACCAGCGCGACAGGCTCTGGAAACACCATATATTTT | CATSATGSGNTIYF
NA | TRBJ2-5 | TRBD2 | TRBV24-1 | TGTGCCCTCAATGGAGCGGGAGGCAGGGAGACCCAGTACTTC | CALNGAGGRETQYF
NA | TRBJ2-5 | NA | TRBV18 | TGTGCCAGCTCACCACCGAGGGCCCCAAAAGAGACCCAGTACTTC | CASSPPRAPKETQYF
many | TRBJ2-7 | NA | TRBV6-1 | TGTGCCAGCAGTGAAATGGGGGGATCCTACGAGCAGTACTTC | CASSEMGGSYEQYF
many | TRBJ2-7 | NA | TRBV28 | TGTGCCAGCAGTTCGCCAGAGGGACGGTTTTACGAGCAGTACTTC | CASSSPEGRFYEQYF
many | TRBJ2-6 | TRBD1 | TRBV24-1 | TGTGCCACCAGCCCGGGACAGGGGCCCTCTGGGGCCAACGTCCTGACTTTC | CATSPGQGPSGANVLTF
many | TRBJ2-5 | TRBD2 | TRBV7-9 | TGTGCCAGCAGCTCGACTAGCAGAGACCAAGAGACCCAGTACTTC | CASSSTSRDQETQYF
many | TRBJ2-7 | NA | TRBV19 | TGTGCCAGTGGACCCGAAGGGGGGCCGTCCGAGCAGTACTTC | CASGPEGGPSEQYF
many | TRBJ2-7 | NA | TRBV28 | TGTGCCAGCAGTTTCTTTGATATACAGTTAAACTACGAGCAGTACTTC | CASSFFDIQLNYEQYF
many | TRBJ2-5 | NA | TRBV6-5 | TGTGCCAGCAGTCCCGGGACCGGGGGAGAGACCCAGTACTTC | CASSPGTGGETQYF
many | TRBJ2-7 | NA | TRBV7-8 | TGTGCCAGCAGCTGGCCGGGGGGCGGGGAGCAGTACTTC | CASSWPGGGEQYF
NA | TRBJ2-5 | NA | TRBV24-1 | TGTGCCACCAGTGATTTGCTCGAGACCCAGTACTTC | CATSDLLETQYF
many | TRBJ2-7 | TRBD2 | TRBV5-8 | TGTGCCAGCAGCTGGACCGGGACTAATTACGAGCAGTACTTC | CASSWTGTNYEQYF
many | TRBJ2-7 | NA | TRBV10-3 | TGTGCCATCGGGAGTGGTACCGCGGGCAATCCCCACGAGCAGTACTTC | CAIGSGTAGNPHEQYF
many | TRBJ1-2 | NA | TRBV6-5 | TGTGCCAGCTCGCGGGGGGCGGACTATGGCTACACCTTC | CASSRGADYGYTF
many | TRBJ1-2 | NA | TRBV24-1 | TGTGCCACCAGTGATTTTCCGACGAGCTCGAACGGCTACACCTTC | CATSDFPTSSNGYTF